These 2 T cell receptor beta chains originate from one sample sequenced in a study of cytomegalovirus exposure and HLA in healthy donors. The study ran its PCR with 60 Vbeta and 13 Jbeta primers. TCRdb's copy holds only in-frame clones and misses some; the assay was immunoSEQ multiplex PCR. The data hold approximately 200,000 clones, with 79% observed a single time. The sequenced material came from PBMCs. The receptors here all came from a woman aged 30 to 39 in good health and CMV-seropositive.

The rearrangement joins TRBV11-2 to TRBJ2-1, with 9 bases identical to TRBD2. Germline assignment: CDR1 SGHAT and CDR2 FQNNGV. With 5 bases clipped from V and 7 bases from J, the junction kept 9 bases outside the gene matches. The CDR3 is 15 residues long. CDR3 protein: CASSLGAGGLNEQFF. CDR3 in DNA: TGTGCCAGCAGCCTGGGGGCGGGGGGGTTAAATGAGCAGTTCTTC.

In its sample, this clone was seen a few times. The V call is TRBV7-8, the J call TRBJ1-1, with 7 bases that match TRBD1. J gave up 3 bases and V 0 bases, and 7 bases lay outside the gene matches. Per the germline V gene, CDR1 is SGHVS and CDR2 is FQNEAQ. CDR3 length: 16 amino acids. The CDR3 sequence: CASSLAGTEIDTEAFF. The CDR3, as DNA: TGTGCCAGCAGCTTAGCGGGGACAGAGATAGACACTGAAGCTTTCTTT.